Listed below are T cell receptor beta chains from one sample, sequenced in a study of Tregs in tolerant kidney transplant recipients. The method was immunoSEQ multiplex PCR; TCRdb's version includes in-frame clones alone and lacks a portion of them. The repertoire includes about 110,000 clones, nearly 90% of them detected once, and nearly 0.35% sits in the top ten. Specimen: CD4+ T cells from blood, collected before the transplant. These receptors all come from a human donor who received a combined kidney and bone marrow transplant. CDR3s include the opening cysteine and the closing phenylalanine or tryptophan. Fields, in order: J gene, clone size, V gene, D gene, CDR3 DNA, CDR3 protein. D genes are given only for firm matches. Clone size appears in some rows only: once, few, many, or a class for an expanded clone.

TRBJ2-4 NA TRBV11-2 NA TGTGCCAGCAGCTTAGGGGGCCACCTCAAAAACATTCAGTACTTC CASSLGGHLKNIQYF
TRBJ2-2 NA TRBV5-1 TRBD1 TGCGCCAGCAGCGCGGACAGGGGGCAAGCCGGGGAGCTGTTTTTT CASSADRGQAGELFF
TRBJ1-2 NA TRBV4-1 NA TGCGCCAGCAGCCCTCTCATCGGGGTCGCTATCTATGGCTACACCTTC CASSPLIGVAIYGYTF
TRBJ1-6 NA TRBV11-2 NA TGTGCCAGCAGCTTCAGGGGTTGGCGGTCACCCCTCCACTTT CASSFRGWRSPLHF
TRBJ2-2 once TRBV28 TRBD1 TGTGCCAGCAGTTTAAAGACAGGGGGGAACACCGGGGAGCTGTTTTTT CASSLKTGGNTGELFF
TRBJ2-2 few TRBV7-2 TRBD2 TGTGCCAGCAGCCTCGGACTAGCGGTTAACACCGGGGAGCTGTTTTTT CASSLGLAVNTGELFF
TRBJ1-5 NA TRBV6-6 TRBD1 TGTGCCAGCAGTACCGGACAGGGGTTCCATCAGCCCCAGCATTTT CASSTGQGFHQPQHF
TRBJ2-3 NA TRBV2 TRBD2 TGTGCCAGCAGTGGGTCACAAAGACTAGCAGGGACAGATACGCAGTATTTT CASSGSQRLAGTDTQYF
TRBJ2-2 NA TRBV9 NA TGTGCCAGCAGGAGGGAGGCCGGGGAGCTGTTTTTT CASRREAGELFF
TRBJ1-2 NA TRBV2 NA TGTGCCAGCAGTGAAAAACAGGGCGTCTTCGGCTACACCTTC CASSEKQGVFGYTF
TRBJ2-1 NA TRBV7-2 TRBD1 TGTGCCAGCAGCCCCCTCCGGGACAGATACAATGAGCAGTTCTTC CASSPLRDRYNEQFF
TRBJ2-4 NA TRBV7-6 NA TGTGCCAGCAGCTTAGTTGGAGAGGGAGACATTCAGTACTTC CASSLVGEGDIQYF
TRBJ2-7 once TRBV9 NA TGTGCCAGCCCCTTCCTCTACGAGCAGTACTTC CASPFLYEQYF
TRBJ2-7 NA TRBV7-6 NA TGTGCCAGCAGCCTGAGGCAGTCCCCCTCCTACGAGCAGTACTTC CASSLRQSPSYEQYF
TRBJ2-2 few TRBV19 NA TGTGCCAGTAATAATGGCAGAAACACCGGGGAGCTGTTTTTT CASNNGRNTGELFF
TRBJ2-7 NA TRBV11-2 NA TGTGCCAGCAGCCGAGGGGGTCTTGCAAACGAGCAGTACTTC CASSRGGLANEQYF
TRBJ2-5 NA TRBV5-5 NA TGTGCCAGCAGCTTGGTTCCAGGGCGGTACCAAGAGACCCAGTACTTC CASSLVPGRYQETQYF
TRBJ1-1 NA TRBV28 NA TGTGCCAGCAGTACACCGACCGCGGGGGCTTTCTTT CASSTPTAGAFF
TRBJ2-3 NA TRBV7-9 NA TGTGCCAGCAGCTTACCGGGAGCGCCTACAGATACGCAGTATTTT CASSLPGAPTDTQYF
TRBJ2-1 once TRBV2 NA TGTGCCAGCAGTGTCGTAGGGAGCTCCTACAATGAGCAGTTCTTC CASSVVGSSYNEQFF
TRBJ1-2 NA TRBV7-9 NA TGTGCCAGCAGCGACGCAGGAGGGGCTTGGGGCTACACCTTC CASSDAGGAWGYTF
TRBJ2-4 NA TRBV5-4 NA TGTGCCAGCAGCAACGGACTATCCCACATTCAGTACTTC CASSNGLSHIQYF
TRBJ2-1 NA TRBV9 TRBD2 TGTGCCAGCAGCGTCCTTGGAGCGGGAGGGTACAATGAGCAGTTCTTC CASSVLGAGGYNEQFF
TRBJ1-5 NA TRBV29-1 NA TGCAGCGTTGCCTTGATGGGAGTGGCCCAGCCCCAGCATTTT CSVALMGVAQPQHF
TRBJ2-6 once TRBV5-1 NA TGCGCCAGCAGCTTGGATCAGGGGCGCTCTGGGGCCAACGTCCTGACTTTC CASSLDQGRSGANVLTF
TRBJ2-7 NA TRBV28 TRBD1 TGTGCCAGCAGTTTGCCAAACAGGGGGACCTACGAGCAGTACTTC CASSLPNRGTYEQYF
TRBJ2-7 NA TRBV5-1 NA TGCGCCAGCAGCTTGGGTCCAGGAACGGAAAGCTCCTACGAGCAGTACTTC CASSLGPGTESSYEQYF
TRBJ1-5 few TRBV19 TRBD1 TGTGCCAGTAGTATCGCCGGGACCGGCACAGGGGCCCAGCATTTT CASSIAGTGTGAQHF
TRBJ2-5 NA TRBV2 TRBD1 TGTGCCAGCCCGGGACAGGGGGGCGGACAAGAGACCCAGTACTTC CASPGQGGGQETQYF